This is a list of T cell receptor beta chains from one sample in a study of blood T cell repertoires in COVID-19. The method was immunoSEQ multiplex PCR; TCRdb's version includes in-frame clones alone and lacks a portion of them. The sample contains over 200,000 clones, about 85% of which appear only once. Source material: PBMCs or T cells enriched from blood (not recorded which). The receptors stem from a man younger than 40 who had recovered from COVID-19. Each CDR3 is given with its conserved first and last residue. D genes are given only for firm matches. Where a row states a size, it is once, few, many or the class of an expanded clone; other rows omit it.

j_call d_call clone_size v_call cdr3_aa cdr3_nt
TRBJ2-7 NA NA TRBV5-1 CASSLSQGVGEQYF TGCGCCAGCAGCTTGAGTCAAGGGGTCGGGGAGCAGTACTTC
TRBJ2-2 TRBD2 NA TRBV9 CASSAREGLFANTGELFF TGTGCCAGCAGCGCCCGGGAGGGCCTGTTCGCGAACACCGGGGAGCTGTTTTTT
TRBJ1-4 NA NA TRBV14 CASSQHSREKLFF TGTGCCAGCAGCCAGCACAGCAGAGAAAAACTGTTTTTT
TRBJ2-1 TRBD2 few TRBV28 CASSLRLAGYEQFF TGTGCCAGCAGTTTACGGCTAGCGGGATATGAGCAGTTCTTC
TRBJ1-5 NA NA TRBV19 CASRTEFYSNQPQHF TGTGCCAGTAGGACAGAATTTTATAGCAATCAGCCCCAGCATTTT
TRBJ2-5 TRBD1 NA TRBV7-2 CASSPTGGLPRETQYF TGTGCCAGCAGCCCGACAGGGGGCCTCCCCAGGGAGACCCAGTACTTC
TRBJ2-1 NA NA TRBV11-3 CASSFSRSVQFF TGTGCCAGCAGCTTTTCGAGGAGTGTGCAGTTCTTC
TRBJ2-7 TRBD1 NA TRBV10-3 CAISPLRTGVYEQYF TGTGCCATCAGCCCTTTACGGACAGGGGTCTACGAGCAGTACTTC
TRBJ1-2 NA NA TRBV9 CASSVGTDQKRGGNGYTF TGTGCCAGCAGCGTAGGGACCGACCAGAAGAGAGGAGGCAATGGCTACACCTTC
TRBJ1-4 TRBD1 NA TRBV2 CASSGGQGREKLFF TGTGCCAGCAGTGGGGGACAGGGACGGGAAAAACTGTTTTTT
TRBJ2-5 TRBD1 once TRBV27 CASSLRGRRETQYF TGTGCCAGCAGTCTCAGGGGGCGCCGGGAGACCCAGTACTTC
TRBJ2-2 NA NA TRBV11-3 CASSLTPSGELFF TGTGCCAGCAGCTTGACACCCTCCGGGGAGCTGTTTTTT
TRBJ1-1 NA NA TRBV19 CASSIDLPTEAFF TGTGCCAGTAGTATAGATCTCCCCACTGAAGCTTTCTTT
TRBJ2-2 NA NA TRBV5-1 CASSPGQGRMNTGELFF TGCGCCAGCAGCCCGGGACAAGGAAGGATGAACACCGGGGAGCTGTTTTTT
TRBJ2-3 TRBD2 NA TRBV30 CAWSVKERLAGKYTQYF TGTGCCTGGAGTGTAAAGGAGAGACTAGCGGGAAAGTATACGCAGTATTTT
TRBJ1-2 NA NA TRBV3-1/TRBV3-2 CASSPAGTLSRYTF TGTGCCAGCAGCCCTGCCGGGACATTGTCTCGCTACACCTTC
TRBJ1-1 TRBD1 few TRBV5-1 CASSRQGAGTEAFF TGCGCCAGCAGCAGACAGGGGGCGGGCACTGAAGCTTTCTTT
TRBJ1-5 TRBD1 NA TRBV19 CASSAKDRGGNQPQHF TGTGCCAGTAGCGCAAAGGACAGGGGTGGCAATCAGCCCCAGCATTTT
TRBJ1-2 NA NA TRBV18 CASSPPYEEGPYGYTF TGTGCCAGCTCACCCCCTTACGAGGAGGGTCCCTATGGCTACACCTTC
TRBJ2-7 NA NA TRBV6-5 CASSSGTGTRDF TGTGCCAGCAGCTCCGGGACAGGGACTAGGGACTTC
TRBJ1-2 NA NA TRBV19 CASSQGDTSNYGYTF TGTGCCAGTAGTCAAGGGGACACCTCTAACTATGGCTACACCTTC
TRBJ1-6 TRBD1 few TRBV28 CASSRDRANSPLHF TGTGCCAGCAGTAGGGACAGGGCGAATTCACCCCTCCACTTT
TRBJ1-2 TRBD1 once TRBV6-5 CASSYLAGGGYTF TGTGCCAGCAGTTACTTGGCAGGGGGTGGCTACACCTTC
TRBJ2-3 TRBD2 NA TRBV27 CASSSPGLGTDTQYF TGTGCCAGCAGTTCGCCGGGACTAGGCACAGATACGCAGTATTTT